These 27 T cell receptor beta chains were all obtained from the same sample, sequenced in a study of T cells in Graves' hyperthyroidism and ophthalmopathy. RNA transcripts served as the template for amplifying TCR beta CDR3 regions. TCR CDR3 regions were first amplified by RT-PCR with HTBI primers. A single record per CDR3 protein comes from TCRdb applying MiXCR to the multiplex PCR reads. The sample holds around 580,000 distinct CDR3 sequences, roughly a sixth seen once. Material for sequencing was blood. Receptors were obtained from a woman younger than 30 with Graves' hyperthyroidism.

This clonotype was detected many times. V usage is TRBV30 and J usage is TRBJ2-7; 9 bases map to TRBD2. V was clipped by 3 bases and J by 3 bases; unmatched bases: 6. Germline CDR1 is GTSNPN and CDR2 is SVGIG (reference sequence). This CDR3 region has 14 residues. In DNA form, the CDR3 reads TGTGCCTGGAGGGCTGGAGCGGGAGGCTACGAGCAGTACTTC. Amino acids: CAWRAGAGGYEQYF. Using reference TRBV30 and TRBJ2-7 for the parts outside the CDR3, the full variable domain is SQTIHQWPATLVQPVGSPLSLECTVEGTSNPNLYWYRQAAGRGLQLLFYSVGIGQISSEVPQNLSASRPQDRQFILSSKKLLLSDSGFYLCAWRAGAGGYEQYFGPGTRLTVT.

To note about this clonotype: This clone may be a read error of a much larger clone one base away. This chain joins TRBV19 and TRBJ1-5; the D gene is possibly TRBD1 (6 bases). V dropped 9 bases and J dropped 5 bases, with 26 bases sitting between them. The CDR3 has 17 residues. Per the germline V gene, CDR1 is LNHDA and CDR2 is SQIVND (reference sequence). The CDR3 is CASGQGGRTGNDQPQHF. DNA of the CDR3: TGTGCCAGCGGGCAAGGGGGGAGGACGGGGAACGATCAGCCCCAGCATTTT.

This clonotype has at least ten counts. This chain joins TRBV6-2 or TRBV6-3 and TRBJ2-2; D is perhaps TRBD1 (5 bases). V lost 6 bases and J lost 1, with 6 bases in between. This CDR3 comprises 13 residues. Germline V gives CDR1 MNHEY, CDR2 SVGEGT. CDR3 in amino acids: CASRGVNTGELFF. The CDR3 DNA sequence: TGTGCCAGCAGAGGGGTGAACACCGGGGAGCTGTTTTTT.

This clonotype showed up many times. This rearrangement joins TRBV5-1 to TRBJ2-7; 7 nucleotides match TRBD1. The trim removed 7 bases at V and 4 bases at J, leaving 11 bases unmatched. Germline CDR1 SGHRS, CDR2 YFSETQ. There are 14 residues in the CDR3. The CDR3: CASHSGTDGYEQYF. CDR3 nucleotide sequence: TGCGCCAGCCATTCCGGGACAGATGGATACGAGCAGTACTTC.

This clonotype was picked up a small number of times. The chain recombines TRBV6-2 or TRBV6-3 with TRBJ1-5, with D tentatively TRBD1 (5 bases). V lost 5 bases to trimming and J lost 6 bases, with 17 bases between them. This CDR3 region has 15 residues. The germline gives CDR1 MNHEY, CDR2 SVGEGT. The CDR3 DNA follows: TGTGCCAGCAGTACCTCGGGGGGGATCGGTCAGCCCCAGCATTTT. This codes for CASSTSGGIGQPQHF.

This clonotype appeared many times. The chain couples TRBV11-2 to TRBJ2-7, with TRBD1 as a possible D gene (5 bases). Trimming removed 5 bases from V and 3 bases from J, with 14 bases in between. The CDR3 is 14 residues long. Germline V gives CDR1 SGHAT, CDR2 FQNNGV. Here the CDR3 reads CASSLGQVIYEQYF. DNA for the CDR3: TGTGCCAGCAGCCTAGGACAAGTGATCTACGAGCAGTACTTC.

This clonotype was seen a few times. The gene calls are TRBV7-6 and TRBJ2-2, with no clear D. V dropped 5 bases and J dropped 2 bases, with 9 bases sitting between them. The germline CDR1 and CDR2 sequences are SGHVS and FNYEAQ. The CDR3 spans 14 residues. As DNA, the CDR3 is TGTGCCAGCAGCAGCCGGGCTAACACCGGGGAGCTGTTTTTT. Translating it yields CASSSRANTGELFF. Full variable domain (rest looked up from reference TRBV7-6 and TRBJ2-2): GAGVSQSPRYKVTKRGQDVALRCDPISGHVSLYWYRQALGQGPEFLTYFNYEAQQDKSGLPNDRFSAERPEGSISTLTIQRTEQRDSAMYRCASSSRANTGELFFGEGSRLTVL.

This clonotype was picked up many times. The chain carries TRBV24-1 and TRBJ2-7, with 10 bases that match TRBD2. Per germline, CDR1 KGHDR and CDR2 SFDVKD. The CDR3 runs to 15 residues. Losses at the gene ends were 9 bases for V and 2 bases for J; bases not matched to a gene: 9. CDR3 sequence: CATYTLAGGPYEQYF. In DNA form, the CDR3 reads TGTGCCACCTACACCTTAGCGGGGGGTCCCTACGAGCAGTACTTC.

The chain carries TRBV5-1 and TRBJ2-5, with D unresolved. Per germline, CDR1 SGHRS and CDR2 YFSETQ. Trimming stripped 3 bases from V and 2 bases from J, with 11 bases between. CDR3 length: 14 amino acids. CDR3 loop: CASSSASSQETQYF. In DNA form, the CDR3 reads TGCGCCAGCAGCTCGGCCTCCAGTCAAGAGACCCAGTACTTC.

This clonotype was seen a few times. J is TRBJ2-3 and V is TRBV7-9, with TRBD2 as a possible D gene (6 bases). The germline V and J ends were trimmed by 1 base and 2 bases, with 13 bases remaining between them. This CDR3 spans 16 amino acids. Germline V gives CDR1 SEHNR, CDR2 FQNEAQ (reference sequence). CDR3 nucleotides: TGTGCCAGCAGCTTAGGGGAGGTTGGAACCACAGATACGCAGTATTTT. Protein: CASSLGEVGTTDTQYF.

The sample holds many counts of this clonotype. The V gene is TRBV5-1, the J gene TRBJ2-2, with TRBD1 matching over 8 bases. Trimming cost V 4 bases and J 1 base; bases outside gene matches: 9. The germline V gene has CDR1 SGHRS and CDR2 YFSETQ. The CDR3 runs to 17 residues. The CDR3 here is CASSPMGTGKNTGELFF. The CDR3 DNA follows: TGCGCCAGCAGCCCTATGGGGACAGGAAAGAACACCGGGGAGCTGTTTTTT.

The rearrangement joins TRBV12-3 or TRBV12-4 to TRBJ1-1; D is unclear. Trimming left V 6 bases short and J 4 bases short, with 9 bases between. This CDR3 comprises 12 residues. CDR3 sequence: CASRRLSTEAFF. DNA for the CDR3: TGTGCCAGCAGGCGCTTGAGCACTGAAGCTTTCTTT.

The rearrangement joins TRBV4-1 to TRBJ1-4; D may be TRBD1 (5 bases). CDR1 is MGHRA, CDR2 YSYEKL, per germline. V dropped 6 bases and J dropped 6 bases, with 17 bases sitting between them. CDR3 length: 15 amino acids. The CDR3 DNA sequence: TGCGCCAGCAGAAAAGCGGAGGAGGGGTATGAAAAACTGTTTTTT. It is translated as CASRKAEEGYEKLFF.

This clonotype was seen only a few times. V usage is TRBV11-3 and J usage is TRBJ2-3; perhaps TRBD1 as D (5 bases). Germline CDR1 reads SGHNT; CDR2 reads YENEEA. Deletions cut 10 bases from V and 0 bases from J, with 20 bases between. The CDR3 contains 16 residues. The chain's CDR3 is CANSMGLSPSTDTQYF. CDR3 nucleotide sequence: TGTGCCAACAGTATGGGGCTTTCCCCTAGCACAGATACGCAGTATTTT.

This clonotype came up many times. This rearrangement joins TRBV12-5 to TRBJ1-3; no clear D gene. V shed 0 bases and J shed 0 bases, with 18 bases lying between them. The CDR3 runs 19 residues. Germline values: CDR1 LGHNT, CDR2 FRNRAP. CDR3 bases: TGTGCTAGTGGTTTGGTAGTGGGTAGGGCTTTTAACTCTGGAAACACCATATATTTT. This translates into CASGLVVGRAFNSGNTIYF.

This clonotype was detected many times. This rearrangement joins TRBV2 to TRBJ1-5; D gene uncertain. The V end was cut by 4 bases, the J end by 1 base, with 2 bases between. CDR1 is SNHLY and CDR2 is FYNNEI in the germline V gene. This CDR3 spans 12 amino acids. CDR3 region: CASSASNQPQHF. The CDR3 DNA reads as TGTGCCAGCAGTGCGAGCAATCAGCCCCAGCATTTT.

This clonotype was detected ten times or more. This rearrangement joins TRBV29-1 to TRBJ1-1, with unresolved D. The V gene's germline CDR1 is SQVTM and CDR2 ANQGSEA. This CDR3 is 13 amino acids long. Trimming took 3 bases from V and 11 from J, leaving 19 bases between them. CDR3 sequence: CSVDWGAQNGAFF. The CDR3 bases are TGCAGCGTTGATTGGGGAGCTCAAAATGGGGCTTTCTTT.

In this sample, this clonotype turned up a few times. This rearrangement joins TRBV5-1 to TRBJ2-5; 12 bases agree with TRBD2. Trimming at V came to 0 bases and at J to 6 bases, leaving 3 bases not matched to a gene. The CDR3 runs 15 residues. Germline values: CDR1 SGHRS, CDR2 YFSETQ. In DNA, the CDR3 is TGCGCCAGCAGCTTGGGACTAGCGGGAGAAAAGACCCAGTACTTC. This codes for CASSLGLAGEKTQYF.

Many counts were recorded for this clonotype. V is TRBV11-2 and J is TRBJ1-1; 9 bases are shared with TRBD1. Germline V gene data show CDR1 as SGHAT and CDR2 as FQNNGV. The J segment lost 4 bases and the V segment lost 5 bases, leaving 8 bases of the junction unmatched. There are 15 residues in the CDR3. CDR3 region: CASSRTGGAGTEAFF. The CDR3 bases are TGTGCCAGCAGCCGAACAGGGGGCGCCGGCACTGAAGCTTTCTTT. The variable domain in full, with the rest retrieved from reference TRBV11-2 and TRBJ1-1, is EAGVAQSPRYKIIEKRQSVAFWCNPISGHATLYWYQQILGQGPKLLIQFQNNGVVDDSQLPKDRFSAERLKGVDSTLKIQPAKLEDSAVYLCASSRTGGAGTEAFFGQGTRLTVV.

The sample holds many counts of this clonotype. V and J are TRBV3-1 and TRBJ1-1; D not resolved. Germline V lookup: CDR1 LGHDT, CDR2 YNNKEL (reference sequence). The CDR3 totals 14 residues. V lost 2 bases to trimming and J lost 2 bases, with 9 bases between them. The CDR3 is CASSQNGLNTEAFF. CDR3 DNA: TGTGCCAGCAGCCAAAATGGACTTAACACTGAAGCTTTCTTT.

This clonotype was seen many times. The CDR3 spells CASSPTGRHYGYTF. CDR3 DNA sequence: TGTGCCAGCAGTCCCACCGGGAGACACTATGGCTACACCTTC. V is TRBV12-3 or TRBV12-4 and J is TRBJ1-2; D is ambiguous. This CDR3 spans 14 amino acids. Trimming cost V 5 bases and J 3 bases, with 13 bases left between them.

The chain recombines TRBV19 with TRBJ2-5, with 9 positions matching TRBD1. J was trimmed by 6 bases and V by 5 bases; bases with no gene match: 7. Germline lookup yields CDR1 LNHDA and CDR2 SQIVND (reference sequence). The CDR3 is made up of 14 amino acids. In nucleotides, the CDR3 is TGTGCCAGTAGTCTCGGGACAGGGAGGCAGACCCAGTACTTC. As protein: CASSLGTGRQTQYF.

Only a few counts were recorded for this clonotype. The V gene is TRBV6-1, the J gene TRBJ2-3; D may be TRBD2 (5 bases). Germline CDR1 and CDR2: MNHNS and SASEGT. The CDR3 is 15 amino acids. Trimming removed 1 base at V and 0 bases at J, with 8 bases between. The CDR3 region is CASSEVGGSTDTQYF. CDR3 in DNA: TGTGCCAGCAGTGAAGTGGGCGGGAGCACAGATACGCAGTATTTT.

This rearrangement joins TRBV6-2 or TRBV6-3 to TRBJ2-3; TRBD1 aligns across 8 bases. V was clipped by 10 bases and J by 3 bases; unmatched bases: 12. This CDR3 region has 15 residues. Germline V gene data show CDR1 as MNHEY and CDR2 as SVGEGT. CDR3 sequence reads: CANSRQGIGTDTQYF. In nucleotides, the CDR3 is TGTGCCAACAGCAGACAGGGGATAGGAACAGATACGCAGTATTTT.

This clonotype was seen only a few times. The chain carries TRBV6-5 and TRBJ1-4; D possibly corresponds to TRBD1 (5 bases). CDR1 is MNHEY and CDR2 is SVGAGI in the germline V gene. The CDR3 covers 16 residues. V was pared by 0 bases and J by 8 bases, with 16 bases between. This chain's CDR3 is CASSYSTGPTAEKLFF. The DNA for the CDR3 is TGTGCCAGCAGTTACTCGACGGGACCAACAGCGGAAAAACTGTTTTTT.

The V gene is TRBV20-1, the J gene TRBJ2-1; D is ambiguous. The V end was cut by 6 bases, the J end by 8 bases, with 11 bases between. The CDR3 covers 11 residues. The V gene's germline CDR1 is DFQATT and CDR2 SNEGSKA (reference sequence). The CDR3 reads CSANLRDEQFF. The DNA of the CDR3 is TGCAGTGCCAACTTAAGGGATGAGCAGTTCTTC.

There are many counts of this clonotype. V gene TRBV28 combines with J gene TRBJ1-1; D gene unclear. The CDR3 spans 11 residues. Trimming removed 3 bases from V and 7 bases from J, with 6 bases in between. From germline, CDR1 is MDHEN and CDR2 SYDVKM. The CDR3 DNA reads as TGTGCCAGCAGTTTGGCGGATGAAGCTTTCTTT. Its protein is CASSLADEAFF.